The rows below give T cell receptor beta chains drawn from one sample of a study of OX40 agonist ivuxolimab in advanced cancers. Profiled with immunoSEQ multiplex PCR; TCRdb holds only in-frame clones, not every one. Altogether about 98,000 clones are present, 70% to 90% being singletons, with the ten largest covering 0.7% to 0.95%. Sample: CD4+ or CD8+ T cells sorted from blood, taken in a trial of the OX40 agonist ivuxolimab. These receptors all stem from an adult with an advanced solid tumor such as melanoma, head and neck, liver or kidney cancer. The CDR3 runs from the conserved cysteine through the conserved F or W. A D gene is named only where the DNA matches it firmly. A clone size is listed for some rows: how often the clone was seen (once, few, many), or a class if it is expanded.

>TRBD1|few|TRBV2|TRBJ1-1
TGTGCCGCAACAGGGGAATTGAACACTGAAGCTTTCTTT
CAATGELNTEAFF
>TRBD1|.|TRBV18|TRBJ2-2
TGTGCCAGCTCACCAAGGGACAGGGACACCGGGGAGCTGTTTTTT
CASSPRDRDTGELFF
>.|.|TRBV5-1|TRBJ1-2
TGCGCCAGCAGCTTGGAAGTAGGGACGGGTACTGGCTACACCTTC
CASSLEVGTGTGYTF
>TRBD1|.|TRBV28|TRBJ2-2
TGTGCCAGCGCCCCCCGGACAGGGAGAGGCCAGGCCGGGGAGCTGTTTTTT
CASAPRTGRGQAGELFF
>.|once|TRBV7-8|TRBJ1-2
TGTGCCAGCAGACCAGGCGGATTTTGGGAGGCGGCCAACTATGGCTACACCTTC
CASRPGGFWEAANYGYTF
>.|.|TRBV11-3|TRBJ2-3
TGTGCCAGCAGCTTAGGCCGGGTCACAGATACGCAGTATTTT
CASSLGRVTDTQYF
>TRBD2|.|TRBV29-1|TRBJ2-7
TGCAGCGTTGAGGACCGGGGGAGCGGGAAGAACTACGAGCAGTACTTC
CSVEDRGSGKNYEQYF
>.|.|TRBV10-1|TRBJ2-2
TGCGCCAGCAGTGAGTCGACAGGGAGGGAAGAGGTCACCGGGGAGCTGTTTTTT
CASSESTGREEVTGELFF
>TRBD1|few|TRBV5-4|TRBJ1-2
TGTGCCAGCAGCTTGTACCAAACAGGGGCTGGTGGCTACACCTTC
CASSLYQTGAGGYTF
>TRBD1|.|TRBV2|TRBJ1-1
TGTGCCAGCGGGACAGACAACACTGAAGCTTTCTTT
CASGTDNTEAFF